The 17 T cell receptor beta chains below were found in one sample sequenced in a study of control samples from healthy donors and cancer patients. Clones were read by immunoSEQ multiplex PCR, and TCRdb kept only the in-frame ones, dropping some. The table lists over 100,000 clones, 75% to 95% of them singletons. The sequenced sample was blood. The source is a human donor in good health. The donor label of this sample is uncertain.

The chain carries TRBV6-5 and TRBJ1-6, with unresolved D. This CDR3 has 16 residues. V was pared by 4 bases and J by 7 bases, with 17 bases between. Germline V gene lookup returns CDR1 MNHEY and CDR2 SVGAGI. CDR3 region: CASSFRWESANSPLHF. The CDR3 nucleotides are TGTGCCAGCAGTTTTCGTTGGGAATCGGCAAATTCACCCCTCCACTTT.

The CDR3, as DNA: TGTGCCAGCAGCTTGGGACTACATAACACCGGGGAGCTGTTTTTT. Amino acid sequence: CASSLGLHNTGELFF. The chain recombines TRBV7-3 with TRBJ2-2; 7 bases fit TRBD2. CDR3 size: 15 residues. Germline values: CDR1 SGHTA, CDR2 FQGTGA. The ends lost 3 bases at V and 2 bases at J; junction bases unmatched: 3.

V and J are TRBV6-5 and TRBJ1-4, with unresolved D. The CDR3 spans 12 residues. Per the germline V gene, CDR1 is MNHEY and CDR2 is SVGAGI. Trimming stripped 5 bases from V and 8 bases from J, with 9 bases between. The CDR3 spells CASSPNLEKLFF. CDR3 sequence (DNA): TGTGCCAGCAGTCCCAACCTAGAAAAACTGTTTTTT.

V gene TRBV12-3 or TRBV12-4 combines with J gene TRBJ2-7; a weak D match, TRBD2 (7 bases). The germline V and J ends were trimmed by 7 bases and 5 bases, with 15 bases remaining between them. The CDR3 has 13 amino acids. CDR3 amino acids: CASTLGGQNEQYF. The CDR3 DNA is TGTGCCAGCACCCTCGGGGGGCAAAACGAGCAGTACTTC.

The rearrangement links TRBV5-6 to TRBJ1-5; D may be TRBD1 (6 bases). The CDR3 length is 14 residues. The V end was cut by 4 bases, the J end by 7 bases, with 15 bases between. The V gene's germline CDR1 is SGHDT and CDR2 YYEEEE. The CDR3 loop reads CASSLGGSGQPQHF. CDR3 nucleotide sequence: TGTGCCAGCAGCCTAGGGGGGTCTGGGCAGCCCCAGCATTTT.

V usage is TRBV15 and J usage is TRBJ2-5; TRBD1 might be the D (5 bases). This CDR3 spans 15 amino acids. V lost 0 bases and J 1 base, leaving 9 bases between the germline ends. Germline CDR1 reads LNHNV; CDR2 reads YYDKDF (reference sequence). The CDR3 DNA is TGTGCCACCAGCAGAGATTGGCAGGGCCAAGAGACCCAGTACTTC. It codes for CATSRDWQGQETQYF.

CDR3 sequence: CASSLFNAGSLNQPQHF. Here the CDR3 DNA reads TGTGCCAGCAGCTTATTTAATGCCGGATCCCTCAATCAGCCCCAGCATTTT. The chain combines TRBV7-2 with TRBJ1-5; D is ambiguous. V was trimmed by 2 bases and J by 3 bases, leaving 17 bases between them. This CDR3 contains 17 residues. The germline gives CDR1 SGHTA, CDR2 FQGNSA.

The chain joins TRBV11-2 to TRBJ2-3; D not resolved. CDR3 length equals 14 residues. Germline V gene sequence: CDR1 SGHAT, CDR2 FQNNGV. V gave up 3 bases and J gave up 3 bases, with 10 bases separating them. CDR3 bases: TGTGCCAGCAGCTTTGGAACATCGACAGATACGCAGTATTTT. Amino acids: CASSFGTSTDTQYF.

The chain combines TRBV30 with TRBJ1-5; 10 bases agree with TRBD1. Per germline, CDR1 GTSNPN and CDR2 SVGIG (reference sequence). The CDR3 has 13 amino acids. V lost 7 bases, J lost 8 bases, and 8 bases stayed unmatched. This chain's CDR3 is CASGQGPGKPQHF. CDR3 sequence (DNA): TGTGCCTCGGGACAGGGGCCCGGGAAGCCCCAGCATTTT.

As concerns this clone: The same CDR3 also results from other DNA sequences found in this sample. V is TRBV7-8 and J is TRBJ1-3, with unresolved D. The V gene's germline CDR1 is SGHVS and CDR2 FQNEAQ. This CDR3 is built from 14 residues. V dropped 1 base and J dropped 1 base, with 5 bases sitting between them. The CDR3 reads CASSLGLSGNTIYF. The CDR3 DNA reads TGTGCCAGCAGCTTAGGGCTTTCTGGAAACACCATATATTTT.

CDR3 DNA: TGTGCCACCAGCAGAGAGTTGGGCGGGGCGACGGGCGAGCAGTACTTC. This encodes CATSRELGGATGEQYF. The V and J genes are TRBV15 and TRBJ2-7, with D perhaps matching TRBD2 (6 bases). This CDR3 has 16 amino acids. The ends were cut back, 0 bases at V and 6 bases at J, with 18 bases in the middle. Germline V lookup: CDR1 LNHNV, CDR2 YYDKDF (reference sequence).

The chain employs TRBV3-1 (or the pseudogene TRBV3-2) and TRBJ2-7; 16 bases map to TRBD2. There are 14 residues in the CDR3. Germline CDR1 LGHDT, CDR2 YNNKEL (reference sequence). The V and J ends lost 4 bases and 9 bases, in that order; junction bases with no gene match: 3. In nucleotides, the CDR3 is TGTGCCAGCAGCCTGGGACTAGCGGGGGGGTGGCAGTACTTC. Translated, it gives CASSLGLAGGWQYF.

CDR3 nucleotide sequence: TGTGCCAGTAGTGTGGACAAAGACACTGAAGCTTTCTTT. Translation: CASSVDKDTEAFF. J is TRBJ1-1 and V is TRBV19, with a tentative D call TRBD1 (5 bases). V gave up 5 bases and J gave up 3 bases, with 10 bases separating them. CDR3 length equals 13 residues. Germline V CDR1 and CDR2: LNHDA, SQIVND (reference sequence).

The CDR3 sequence: CASSSTRDRFTDTQYF. The CDR3 nucleotides read TGTGCCAGCAGCTCAACCAGGGACAGATTTACAGATACGCAGTATTTT. The V and J genes are TRBV11-3 and TRBJ2-3, with 7 bases aligning to TRBD1. This CDR3 is 16 amino acids long. In germline, CDR1 is SGHNT, CDR2 YENEEA. V shed 4 bases and J 3 bases; nucleotides not matched to a gene: 10.

The V call is TRBV5-1, the J call TRBJ1-5, with D perhaps matching TRBD1 (6 bases). Germline CDR1 SGHRS, CDR2 YFSETQ. Trimming took off 8 bases at V and 3 bases at J, with 15 bases between the two ends. This CDR3 region has 14 residues. The DNA of the CDR3 is TGCGCCAGTACCGAGGGGGACGACAATCAGCCCCAGCATTTT. This codes for CASTEGDDNQPQHF.

V and J are TRBV6-1 and TRBJ1-3; D call uncertain. Trimming pared 1 base from V and 0 bases from J, leaving 10 bases between. The CDR3 totals 16 residues. Looked up from germline, CDR1 is MNHNS and CDR2 is SASEGT. The CDR3 DNA follows: TGTGCCAGCAGTGAAGGTCTCCTGATCTCTGGAAACACCATATATTTT. Translation: CASSEGLLISGNTIYF.

The chain carries TRBV28 and TRBJ1-5, with D perhaps TRBD1 (6 bases). The germline CDR1 and CDR2 sequences are MDHEN and SYDVKM. The CDR3 is made up of 16 amino acids. The ends were cut back, 3 bases at V and 4 bases at J, with 16 bases in the middle. CDR3 loop: CASSFGRGATNQPQHF. The DNA for the CDR3 is TGTGCCAGCAGTTTTGGGCGGGGGGCGACGAATCAGCCCCAGCATTTT.